This TCR beta chain stems from a study of blood T cell repertoires in COVID-19. Study information: Both acute and convalescent COVID-19 samples were obtained from the United States, Italy and Spain.

With 11 bases removed from V and 1 base from J, the gap between germline ends came to 16 bases. CDR1 is SGHTA and CDR2 is FQGTGA in the germline V gene. CDR3 length: 14 amino acids. Only a few counts were recorded for this clone. Assay: immunoSEQ multiplex PCR; the TCRdb copy retains only in-frame clones and omits some. Of 310,000 or so clones in the sample, about 91% are singletons; the top ten hold 8% to 9.5%. The TCR originated in a woman aged 18-30 years who had recovered from COVID-19. Material: PBMCs or T cells enriched from blood (not recorded which). V usage is TRBV7-3 and J usage is TRBJ2-3; TRBD2 is a possible D gene (6 bases). The CDR3 spells CASLGRGGTDTQYF. The CDR3 region has the DNA TGTGCCTCTCTGGGGCGCGGGGGCACAGATACGCAGTATTTT. The full variable domain, with the rest looked up from reference TRBV7-3 and TRBJ2-3, is GAGVSQTPSNKVTEKGKYVELRCDPISGHTALYWYRQSLGQGPEFLIYFQGTGAADDSGLPNDRFFAVRPEGSVSTLKIQRTERGDSAVYLCASLGRGGTDTQYFGPGTRLTVL.